Each of the 26 T cell receptor beta chains below was sequenced from the same sample in a study of blood T cell repertoires in COVID-19. TCRdb keeps only in-frame clones here, not all; method: immunoSEQ multiplex PCR. The sample contains 260,000 or so clones, about nine tenths of which appear only once. The sequenced sample consisted of PBMCs or T cells enriched from blood (not recorded which). The origin of the receptors is a woman in her forties with acute COVID-19.

The chain uses TRBV7-9 and TRBJ2-1; 8 nucleotides line up with TRBD1. This CDR3 comprises 15 residues. CDR1 is SEHNR and CDR2 is FQNEAQ in the germline V gene (reference sequence). V was pared by 5 bases and J by 3 bases, with 6 bases of the junction left unmatched. The DNA of the CDR3 is TGTGCCAGCAGCCTAGACAGGGGATTCTACAATGAGCAGTTCTTC. Amino acids: CASSLDRGFYNEQFF.

The V gene is TRBV30, the J gene TRBJ1-6, with 11 bases identical to TRBD1. The germline gives CDR1 GTSNPN, CDR2 SVGIG (reference sequence). The CDR3 loop spans 15 amino acids. V lost 0 bases and J lost 9; bases outside the gene matches: 4. This chain's CDR3 is CAWSVRDRGFSPLHF. The CDR3, as DNA: TGTGCCTGGAGTGTCAGGGACAGGGGGTTTTCACCCCTCCACTTT.

This clone has just a few counts. The chain recombines TRBV6-2 or TRBV6-3 with TRBJ2-2; 14 positions match TRBD2. V lost 4 bases to trimming and J lost 4 bases; unmatched junction nucleotides: 14. Germline V lookup: CDR1 MNHEY, CDR2 SVGEGT. This CDR3 has 20 amino acids. CDR3 DNA: TGTGCCAGCAGTTCCCTTTACGGGACTAGCGGGAGCTGGGGCACCGGGGAGCTGTTTTTT. It specifies CASSSLYGTSGSWGTGELFF.

In its sample, this clone was seen once. The V call is TRBV6-5, the J call TRBJ2-5; 7 positions match TRBD1. Germline V gene data show CDR1 as MNHEY and CDR2 as SVGAGI. The CDR3 length is 15 residues. V lost 5 bases and J lost 5; bases outside the gene matches: 11. The CDR3 protein is CASSRTGTVGETQYF. For the CDR3, the DNA is TGTGCCAGCAGTCGGACCGGGACAGTTGGGGAGACCCAGTACTTC.

The chain combines TRBV5-6 with TRBJ1-2; 8 bases match TRBD1. V was pared by 9 bases and J by 1 base, with 8 bases of the junction left unmatched. This CDR3 is 14 amino acids long. Germline assignment: CDR1 SGHDT and CDR2 YYEEEE. This CDR3 is CATSRTGSNYGYTF. CDR3 nucleotide sequence: TGTGCCACTTCAAGGACAGGGAGTAACTATGGCTACACCTTC. Together with reference TRBV5-6 and TRBJ1-2, the CDR3 gives the full variable domain: DAGVTQSPTHLIKTRGQQVTLRCSPKSGHDTVSWYQQALGQGPQFIFQYYEEEERQRGNFPDRFSGHQFPNYSSELNVNALLLGDSALYLCATSRTGSNYGYTFGSGTRLTVV.

This chain connects TRBV7-9 to TRBJ2-5; the match to TRBD1 covers 7 bases. The CDR3 has 14 residues. Germline assignment: CDR1 SEHNR and CDR2 FQNEAQ (reference sequence). J was trimmed by 5 bases and V by 6 bases; bases with no gene match: 9. The CDR3 spells CASSRRGSAETQYF. As DNA, the CDR3 is TGTGCCAGCAGTCGCAGGGGGTCGGCGGAGACCCAGTACTTC.

This clone was recorded only once. The chain is built from TRBV28 and TRBJ1-2, with D perhaps matching TRBD1 (5 bases). Trimming took 8 bases from V and 4 from J, leaving 17 bases between them. The CDR3 is made up of 14 amino acids. Per the germline V gene, CDR1 is MDHEN and CDR2 is SYDVKM. CDR3 region: CASGPGQGLYGYTF. The CDR3 DNA reads TGTGCCAGCGGTCCGGGCCAGGGACTCTATGGCTACACCTTC.

This chain links TRBV2 with TRBJ2-3, with 12 bases matching TRBD2. Trimming took 5 bases from V and 1 from J; bases not matched to a gene: 4. CDR3 length: 16 residues. Germline V gives CDR1 SNHLY, CDR2 FYNNEI. DNA for the CDR3: TGTGCCAGCAGTCCGACTAGCGGGAGTGGCACAGATACGCAGTATTTT. Translating it yields CASSPTSGSGTDTQYF. Filled out from reference TRBV2 and TRBJ2-3, the complete variable domain reads EPEVTQTPSHQVTQMGQEVILRCVPISNHLYFYWYRQILGQKVEFLVSFYNNEISEKSEIFDDQFSVERPDGSNFTLKIRSTKLEDSAMYFCASSPTSGSGTDTQYFGPGTRLTVL.

Written as DNA, the CDR3 is TGCAGTGGCCGCTACTCCTACGAGCAGTACTTC. Translation gives CSGRYSYEQYF. The chain carries TRBV20-1 and TRBJ2-7; D uncertain. Trimming removed 7 bases at V and 0 bases at J, with 7 bases between. Germline loops: CDR1 DFQATT, CDR2 SNEGSKA (reference sequence). CDR3 length equals 11 residues.

This clone showed up just a few times. This chain connects TRBV10-2 to TRBJ1-2; tentative D call: TRBD1 (5 bases). V lost 5 bases and J lost 6, with 19 bases in between. CDR1 is WSHSY, CDR2 SAAADI, per germline. The CDR3 has 15 residues. The DNA for the CDR3 is TGCGCCAGCAGTTTCGTGCGGGCGGGACCTGATGGCTACACCTTC. It translates to CASSFVRAGPDGYTF.

CDR3 bases: TGTGCCAGCAGCCTTACCTACGAGCAGTACGTC. Translated, it gives CASSLTYEQYV. This chain links TRBV5-8 with TRBJ2-7; D unclear. Germline V gene lookup returns CDR1 SGHTS and CDR2 YDEGEE. CDR3 length: 11 amino acids. V lost 4 bases, J lost 2 bases, and 4 bases lay in between.

The J gene is TRBJ2-7, the V gene TRBV12-3 or TRBV12-4; a possible D gene is TRBD1 (5 bases). This CDR3 region has 12 residues. Trimming shortened V by 6 bases and J by 6 bases, and 12 bases separated the two germline ends. The CDR3 DNA sequence: TGTGCCAGCAGACAAGGGGTAGGCGAGCAGTACTTC. It codes for CASRQGVGEQYF.

The chain is built from TRBV7-2 and TRBJ1-2; D is possibly TRBD1 (6 bases). The CDR3 totals 14 residues. The V gene's germline CDR1 is SGHTA and CDR2 FQGNSA. The V end was cut by 2 bases, the J end by 5 bases, with 12 bases between. Written as DNA, the CDR3 is TGTGCCAGCAGCTTACAGGGGCTGACATATGGCTACACCTTC. It is translated as CASSLQGLTYGYTF.

This clone was seen only a few times. The rearrangement joins TRBV10-2 to TRBJ2-1, with 12 bases fitting TRBD2. CDR3 size: 14 residues. CDR1 is WSHSY, CDR2 SAAADI, per germline. V lost 4 bases, J lost 7 bases, and 2 bases stayed unmatched. The CDR3 region has the DNA TGCGCCAGCAGTGGACTAGCGGGAGTTAATGAGCAGTTCTTC. Protein product: CASSGLAGVNEQFF.

V and J are TRBV2 and TRBJ2-3; D possibly corresponds to TRBD2 (5 bases). The V end lost 8 bases, the J end lost 2 bases, and 11 bases lay between the germline ends. Germline assignment: CDR1 SNHLY and CDR2 FYNNEI. The CDR3 has 13 residues. CDR3 loop: CASSGNYTDTQYF. The DNA for the CDR3 is TGTGCCAGCTCCGGGAATTACACAGATACGCAGTATTTT.

V is TRBV7-8 and J is TRBJ1-3; TRBD1 agrees at 9 bases. The CDR3 has 16 amino acids. The germline V gene encodes CDR1 SGHVS and CDR2 FQNEAQ. Trimming at V came to 5 bases and at J to 2 bases, leaving 7 bases not matched to a gene. The CDR3 nucleotides read TGTGCCAGCAGCGCGCCGGGACAGGGAGCTGGAAACACCATATATTTT. Protein: CASSAPGQGAGNTIYF. The full variable domain, with the rest looked up from reference TRBV7-8 and TRBJ1-3, is GAGVSQSPRYKVAKRGQDVALRCDPISGHVSLFWYQQALGQGPEFLTYFQNEAQLDKSGLPSDRFFAERPEGSVSTLKIQRTQQEDSAVYLCASSAPGQGAGNTIYFGEGSWLTVV.

In DNA form, the CDR3 reads TGTGCCACCAGTGACACCACTAGGGGGGAGACCCAGTACTTC. Amino acid sequence: CATSDTTRGETQYF. This chain joins TRBV24-1 and TRBJ2-5; a weak D match, TRBD1 (6 bases). V was pared by 4 bases and J by 5 bases, with 13 bases between. This CDR3 is built from 14 residues. Germline CDR1 and CDR2: KGHDR and SFDVKD.

The V and J genes are TRBV2 and TRBJ1-2; possibly TRBD1 for D (6 bases). The CDR3 is 13 residues long. Germline lookup yields CDR1 SNHLY and CDR2 FYNNEI. V was pared by 9 bases and J by 5 bases, with 16 bases between. The chain's CDR3 is CASPRGASYGYTF. The CDR3 DNA sequence: TGTGCCAGTCCCCGGGGGGCTTCGTATGGCTACACCTTC.

The chain links TRBV29-1 to TRBJ2-2; 8 positions agree with TRBD2. CDR3 length: 14 residues. Germline lookup yields CDR1 SQVTM and CDR2 ANQGSEA. Unmatched junction bases numbered 6, after V lost 2 bases and J lost 7 bases. CDR3: CSVERREEGGELFF. CDR3 sequence (DNA): TGCAGCGTTGAAAGGCGGGAGGAGGGCGGGGAGCTGTTTTTT.

The CDR3 reads CASSNPGQYYGYTF. The CDR3 bases are TGTGCCAGCAGTAATCCGGGACAGTACTATGGCTACACCTTC. This chain connects TRBV28 to TRBJ1-2; TRBD1 agrees at 7 bases. This CDR3 spans 14 amino acids. Germline V CDR1 and CDR2: MDHEN, SYDVKM. J gave up 3 bases and V 5 bases, and 6 bases lay outside the gene matches.

The CDR3 is CASSSLTGAGTEAFF. Written as DNA, the CDR3 is TGTGCCAGCAGTTCTCTCACAGGGGCCGGCACTGAAGCTTTCTTT. V gene TRBV7-9 combines with J gene TRBJ1-1; 7 nucleotides line up with TRBD1. Germline CDR1 is SEHNR and CDR2 is FQNEAQ (reference sequence). This CDR3 is 15 amino acids long. V was clipped by 6 bases and J by 4 bases; unmatched bases: 11.

This chain joins TRBV9 and TRBJ2-2; 10 positions match TRBD2. The germline CDR1 and CDR2 sequences are SGDLS and YYNGEE. V was clipped by 3 bases and J by 6 bases; unmatched bases: 5. This CDR3 is 15 amino acids long. The CDR3 reads CASSGLAGVSGELFF. CDR3 coding DNA: TGTGCCAGCAGCGGTCTAGCGGGAGTGTCCGGGGAGCTGTTTTTT.

The V gene is TRBV27, the J gene TRBJ1-2, with 7 bases fitting TRBD1. This CDR3 region has 12 residues. Germline CDR1 is MNHEY and CDR2 is SMNVEV (reference sequence). V gave up 4 bases and J gave up 6 bases; unmatched junction bases: 2. The CDR3 sequence: CASSYRGDGYTF. As DNA, the CDR3 is TGTGCCAGCAGTTACAGGGGAGATGGCTACACCTTC.

This chain connects TRBV7-9 to TRBJ1-4, with TRBD1 as a possible D gene (6 bases). This CDR3 comprises 15 residues. Germline CDR1 and CDR2: SEHNR and FQNEAQ (reference sequence). The V and J ends lost 1 base and 5 bases respectively, with 11 bases between them. The CDR3: CASSLGAGVNEKLFF. CDR3 nucleotide sequence: TGTGCCAGCAGCTTAGGTGCAGGGGTCAATGAAAAACTGTTTTTT.

The CDR3 DNA is TGTGCCAGCGGACAGGGCGTGTTGGGCTATGGCTACACCTTC. This codes for CASGQGVLGYGYTF. The gene calls are TRBV6-5 and TRBJ1-2, with TRBD1 matching over 8 bases. This CDR3 has 14 amino acids. Germline V gene sequence: CDR1 MNHEY, CDR2 SVGAGI. The V and J ends lost 8 bases and 4 bases, in that order; junction bases with no gene match: 9.

The rearrangement uses TRBV24-1 and TRBJ2-5, with 7 positions matching TRBD2. CDR1 is KGHDR, CDR2 SFDVKD, per germline. The CDR3 consists of 14 residues. V lost 6 bases, J lost 1 base, and 4 bases stayed unmatched. The CDR3 here is CATSPTSVQETQYF. The CDR3 DNA reads as TGTGCCACCAGTCCAACTAGCGTCCAAGAGACCCAGTACTTC.